This T cell receptor beta chain was profiled in a study of graft-versus-host responses after intestinal transplantation. Study details: Recipients obtained multivisceral, liver-intestinal, or isolated intestinal transplants. Every transplant recipient was induced with anti-thymocyte globulin, then maintained on tacrolimus and steroids for two to three years.

This CDR3 has 15 amino acids. V lost 5 bases and J lost 0; bases outside the gene matches: 5. From germline, CDR1 is SGHRS and CDR2 YFSETQ. Notes on this clone: Antigen: not known.

Sequencing used immunoSEQ multiplex PCR; TCRdb keeps in-frame clones, though not all of them. The table shows about 120,000 clones, with 90% to 95% occurring only once. The chain combines TRBV5-1 with TRBJ2-7, with TRBD2 identical over 10 bases. The sample was unstimulated CD4+ T cells sorted from spleen or lymph node cells, taken before intestinal transplant. The receptor comes from a human donor who received an intestinal transplant. CDR3 amino acids: CASRSLAGTSYEQYF. The CDR3 nucleotides are TGCGCCAGCAGGTCACTAGCGGGGACCTCCTACGAGCAGTACTTC.